A single sample gave rise to the 3 T cell receptor beta chains below, sequenced in a study of blood T cell repertoires in COVID-19. Method: immunoSEQ multiplex PCR; TCRdb's copy keeps in-frame clones and lacks some. The sample yields 310,000 or so clones, roughly 90% seen once. The sequenced sample was peripheral blood. The receptors come from a woman in her forties or fifties with active or convalescent COVID-19.

CDR3 loop: CASSQGQGDSYNEQFF. For the CDR3, the DNA is TGCGCCAGCAGCCAAGGGCAGGGGGACTCCTACAATGAGCAGTTCTTC. The chain has TRBV4-3 and TRBJ2-1, with 7 bases lining up with TRBD1. The CDR3 has 16 amino acids. The V gene end was trimmed by 1 base and the J gene end by 0 bases; junction bases not matched to a gene: 3. Germline V lookup: CDR1 LGHNA, CDR2 YSLEER.

CDR3 DNA: TGTGCCAGCAGTCTCAGTGTCAGGGGTGAAGCTTTCTTT. As protein: CASSLSVRGEAFF. This chain links TRBV27 with TRBJ1-1, with D possibly TRBD1 on 6 matching bases. This CDR3 is built from 13 residues. The germline V gene has CDR1 MNHEY and CDR2 SMNVEV (reference sequence). The V end was cut by 5 bases, the J end by 7 bases, with 14 bases between.

The rearrangement joins TRBV25-1 to TRBJ1-2, with 9 bases fitting TRBD1. The CDR3 spans 13 residues. The germline V gene encodes CDR1 MGHDK and CDR2 SYGVNS. V was clipped by 5 bases and J by 6 bases; unmatched bases: 4. The CDR3 reads CASSRGQGDGYTF. CDR3 coding DNA: TGTGCCAGCAGTAGGGGACAGGGAGATGGCTACACCTTC.